This entry lists 26 T cell receptor beta chains sequenced from one sample in a study of cytomegalovirus exposure and HLA in healthy donors. Primers: 60 Vbeta forward and 13 Jbeta reverse. Method: immunoSEQ multiplex PCR; TCRdb's copy keeps in-frame clones and lacks some. In the table there are 150,000 to 200,000 clones, roughly three quarters of which are singletons. Sequencing was performed on PBMCs. These receptors were taken from a man aged 18 to 29 in good health and CMV-seropositive.

The chain couples TRBV29-1 to TRBJ2-3; 8 nucleotides line up with TRBD2. Germline V gene lookup returns CDR1 SQVTM and CDR2 ANQGSEA. The V gene end was trimmed by 2 bases and the J gene end by 4 bases; junction bases not matched to a gene: 5. This CDR3 has 14 amino acids. CDR3 DNA: TGCAGCGTTGAACCCAGCGGGAGCCCAGATACGCAGTATTTT. Amino acid sequence: CSVEPSGSPDTQYF.

This rearrangement joins TRBV7-8 to TRBJ1-5, with TRBD1 matching 8 bases. Per germline, CDR1 SGHVS and CDR2 FQNEAQ. Trimming at V came to 0 bases and at J to 1 base, leaving 2 bases not matched to a gene. The CDR3 extends over 16 amino acids. The CDR3 sequence is CASSLARTGSNQPQHF. CDR3 nucleotides: TGTGCCAGCAGCTTAGCGAGGACAGGGAGCAATCAGCCCCAGCATTTT.

The chain links TRBV6-1 to TRBJ1-1; 7 positions agree with TRBD1. The germline V gene encodes CDR1 MNHNS and CDR2 SASEGT. The V and J ends lost 3 bases and 1 base, in that order; junction bases with no gene match: 2. There are 14 residues in the CDR3. The CDR3 sequence is CASSDRTGNTEAFF. In DNA, the CDR3 is TGTGCCAGCAGTGACCGGACAGGGAACACTGAAGCTTTCTTT.

This clone was counted a few times. J is TRBJ1-1 and V is TRBV30, with 8 bases that match TRBD1. Per germline, CDR1 GTSNPN and CDR2 SVGIG (reference sequence). V was pared by 2 bases and J by 3 bases, with 8 bases of the junction left unmatched. The CDR3 is 15 amino acids. The CDR3 DNA follows: TGTGCCTGGAGTTCAATGGACAGGGCTGACACTGAAGCTTTCTTT. Amino acid sequence: CAWSSMDRADTEAFF.

This clone was counted between two and nine times. The chain links TRBV5-1 to TRBJ2-5; 9 bases are shared with TRBD1. The J segment lost 1 base and the V segment lost 0 bases, leaving 1 base of the junction unmatched. Germline V gene lookup returns CDR1 SGHRS and CDR2 YFSETQ. The CDR3 spans 15 residues. In DNA, the CDR3 is TGCGCCAGCAGCTTGGGGGACAGGGCCCAAGAGACCCAGTACTTC. It translates to CASSLGDRAQETQYF.

J is TRBJ1-1 and V is TRBV15; D is possibly TRBD1 (6 bases). Between the trimmed V and J ends, which lost 0 bases and 11 bases, there was a span of 16 bases. Germline V CDR1 and CDR2: LNHNV, YYDKDF (reference sequence). CDR3 size: 14 residues. The CDR3 spells CATSRESRGASAFF. The CDR3 nucleotides are TGTGCCACCAGCAGAGAATCTCGGGGGGCTAGTGCTTTCTTT.

This chain links TRBV27 with TRBJ1-1; D perhaps matches TRBD1 (6 bases). The CDR3 is made up of 15 amino acids. Germline loops: CDR1 MNHEY, CDR2 SMNVEV (reference sequence). Trimming cost V 0 bases and J 4 bases, with 12 bases left between them. The CDR3 sequence: CASSLSGGAVTEAFF. The CDR3 DNA follows: TGTGCCAGCAGTTTATCCGGGGGGGCGGTCACTGAAGCTTTCTTT.

The genes are TRBV11-1 and TRBJ2-3, with D perhaps TRBD2 (5 bases). Trimming pared 4 bases from V and 3 bases from J, leaving 8 bases between. The length of the CDR3 is 13 residues. Germline V gives CDR1 SGHAT, CDR2 FQDESV (reference sequence). For the CDR3, the DNA is TGTGCCAGCAGCTCGGACTCAACAGATACGCAGTATTTT. The encoded protein is CASSSDSTDTQYF.

V is TRBV7-6 and J is TRBJ1-1, with TRBD1 identical over 8 bases. CDR3 size: 15 residues. V lost 5 bases, J lost 1 base, and 6 bases stayed unmatched. Per the germline V gene, CDR1 is SGHVS and CDR2 is FNYEAQ. The CDR3 region has the DNA TGTGCCAGCAGCCCCTCAGGGGGCCGGAACACTGAAGCTTTCTTT. Translated, it gives CASSPSGGRNTEAFF.

This clone was seen more than once but under ten times. At one boundary the junction diverges from the germline segment, which might be a read error. The chain has TRBV14 and TRBJ2-1, with no clear D. Germline-derived CDR1 and CDR2 are SGHDN and FVKESK. CDR3 size: 9 residues. CDR3 residues: CASSPPLIF. The CDR3 nucleotides read TGTGCCAGCAGCCCTCCCCTTATCTTC.

The rearrangement uses TRBV6-5 and TRBJ1-3; D is unresolved. This CDR3 has 12 amino acids. CDR1 is MNHEY, CDR2 SVGAGI, per germline. V was clipped by 5 bases and J by 2 bases, with 4 bases between them. CDR3 amino acids: CASSVTGNTIYF. The CDR3 nucleotides are TGTGCCAGCAGTGTTACTGGAAACACCATATATTTT.

The rearrangement uses TRBV2 and TRBJ2-1, with TRBD1 matching 8 bases. Germline loops: CDR1 SNHLY, CDR2 FYNNEI. CDR3 length: 15 amino acids. V gave up 7 bases and J gave up 5 bases; unmatched junction bases: 10. The chain's CDR3 is CASKPPDRVDNEQFF. CDR3 nucleotides: TGTGCCAGCAAGCCGCCGGACAGGGTTGACAATGAGCAGTTCTTC.

This CDR3 is CASRGKVTDTQYF. CDR3 coding DNA: TGTGCCAGCCGGGGGAAGGTCACAGATACGCAGTATTTT. The chain employs TRBV13 and TRBJ2-3; TRBD2 might be the D (6 bases). V was clipped by 8 bases and J by 2 bases, with 11 bases between them. This CDR3 has 13 residues. Germline-derived CDR1 and CDR2 are PRHDT and FYEKMQ (reference sequence).

The chain uses TRBV30 and TRBJ2-3; maybe TRBD2 (6 bases). V lost 3 bases, J lost 4 bases, and 23 bases lay in between. This CDR3 is 17 amino acids long. The germline gives CDR1 GTSNPN, CDR2 SVGIG (reference sequence). The CDR3 nucleotides read TGTGCCTGGAGCGCCACCCCGGGACTGCCTAGCCCAGATACGCAGTATTTT. This translates into CAWSATPGLPSPDTQYF.

This clone appeared a few times. The rearrangement joins TRBV5-1 to TRBJ2-7; 9 bases agree with TRBD1. Unmatched junction bases numbered 14, after V lost 4 bases and J lost 12 bases. The germline V gene has CDR1 SGHRS and CDR2 YFSETQ. The CDR3 is 14 amino acids. CDR3: CASSLTSARDRVYV. In DNA, the CDR3 is TGCGCCAGCAGCCTCACATCGGCTCGGGACAGGGTGTACGTC.

V usage is TRBV29-1 and J usage is TRBJ1-2; TRBD1 might be the D (5 bases). Trimming took 2 bases from V and 2 from J, leaving 12 bases between them. Germline V gene data show CDR1 as SQVTM and CDR2 as ANQGSEA. The CDR3 totals 14 residues. CDR3: CSVEPLGENYGYTF. The CDR3 DNA is TGCAGCGTTGAACCTTTAGGGGAAAACTATGGCTACACCTTC.

This clone occurred a few times. The chain uses TRBV7-9 and TRBJ2-3; the D is unclear. This CDR3 comprises 12 residues. Trimming took off 5 bases at V and 5 bases at J, with 8 bases between the two ends. Germline lookup yields CDR1 SEHNR and CDR2 FQNEAQ (reference sequence). The CDR3 region has the DNA TGTGCCAGCAGCCCTCCGGGAGATACGCAGTATTTT. It translates to CASSPPGDTQYF.

In this sample, this clone turned up once. V gene TRBV4-2 combines with J gene TRBJ1-1; no clear D gene. The germline V gene has CDR1 LGHNA and CDR2 YNFKEQ. The CDR3 length is 17 residues. Trimming took 0 bases from V and 8 from J, leaving 22 bases between them. CDR3 coding DNA: TGTGCCAGCAGCCAAGATACGGGAACGCTCCCCTCTACAGAAGCTTTCTTT. It translates to CASSQDTGTLPSTEAFF.

V is TRBV4-2 and J is TRBJ2-1; the match to TRBD2 covers 7 bases. The CDR3 loop spans 14 amino acids. Per germline, CDR1 LGHNA and CDR2 YNFKEQ. The V and J ends lost 3 bases and 5 bases, in that order; junction bases with no gene match: 4. The CDR3 protein is CASSHGLGNNEQFF. CDR3 bases: TGTGCCAGCAGCCACGGACTAGGGAACAATGAGCAGTTCTTC.

For this clone: A junction end diverges from the germline sequence, so it may reflect a read error. The genes are TRBV7-7 and TRBJ2-1; the D gene is possibly TRBD2 (7 bases). CDR1 and CDR2 from the germline V gene are SSHAT and FNYEAQ (reference sequence). The CDR3 has 16 residues. The DNA for the CDR3 is TGTGCTAGCAGCTTAAGGGCGGGGGCGCCGGGCAATGAGCAGTTCTTC. Its protein is CASSLRAGAPGNEQFF.

V gene TRBV5-3 combines with J gene TRBJ1-5; no reliable D call. TRBV5-3 is labeled an ORF, and its function is uncertain. The V end was cut by 0 bases, the J end by 5 bases, with 6 bases between. The CDR3 is 13 amino acids. The CDR3, as DNA: TGTGCCAGAAGCTTGGCCGGGGATCAGCCCCAGCATTTT. Translating it yields CARSLAGDQPQHF.

This clone was seen a few times. The rearrangement links TRBV28 to TRBJ2-7; D is undetermined. The CDR3 length is 15 residues. V lost 3 bases to trimming and J lost 2 bases, with 14 bases between them. In germline, CDR1 is MDHEN, CDR2 SYDVKM. CDR3 in amino acids: CASSLGQDTPYEQYV. The CDR3 region has the DNA TGTGCCAGCAGTTTGGGTCAGGATACCCCCTACGAGCAGTACGTC.

Remarks on this clone: The junction shows a germline mismatch at one end, possibly a read error. This chain links TRBV20-1 with TRBJ1-2, with D hard to call. The CDR3 length is 10 residues. Germline CDR1 DFQATT, CDR2 SNEGSKA (reference sequence). Written as DNA, the CDR3 is TGCAGTGCTAGAGAAACCGGAGGAGCCTTC. Its protein is CSARETGGAF.

This chain connects TRBV6-1 to TRBJ1-5; D unresolved. V gave up 7 bases and J gave up 0 bases, with 10 bases separating them. Germline V lookup: CDR1 MNHNS, CDR2 SASEGT. The CDR3 is 14 amino acids. The CDR3 nucleotides read TGTGCCAGCAACAGTGCTTATAGCAATCAGCCCCAGCATTTT. Its protein product is CASNSAYSNQPQHF.

V is TRBV7-8 and J is TRBJ2-3, with 7 bases lining up with TRBD2. Trimming removed 5 bases from V and 3 bases from J; junction bases left unmatched: 8. Germline assignment: CDR1 SGHVS and CDR2 FQNEAQ. The CDR3 runs 15 residues. DNA of the CDR3: TGTGCCAGCAGCCCAGAGACTAGCCAGACAGATACGCAGTATTTT. It specifies CASSPETSQTDTQYF.

The chain uses TRBV4-2 and TRBJ1-2; 12 bases match TRBD1. The CDR3 loop spans 16 amino acids. From germline, CDR1 is LGHNA and CDR2 YNFKEQ. J was trimmed by 4 bases and V by 1 base; bases with no gene match: 4. The CDR3 reads CASSQGDRGRGYGYTF. The CDR3 DNA reads TGTGCCAGCAGCCAAGGGGACAGGGGGCGAGGCTATGGCTACACCTTC.